Below are 23 T cell receptor beta chains sequenced from a single sample in a study of T cell changes during pregnancy in multiple sclerosis. The table came from immunoSEQ multiplex PCR; TCRdb's copy has only in-frame clones and leaves some out. The repertoire holds around 78,000 clones, with roughly nine tenths as singletons. This specimen was peripheral blood, taken in the third trimester of pregnancy. The receptors were gathered from a female donor in good health, enrolled as a control in a pregnancy study.

V gene TRBV15 combines with J gene TRBJ2-5, with D maybe TRBD1 (5 bases). This CDR3 comprises 14 residues. Trimming shortened V by 3 bases and J by 2 bases, and 10 bases separated the two germline ends. Germline CDR1 LNHNV, CDR2 YYDKDF (reference sequence). CDR3 in amino acids: CATSSRAGQETQYF. The CDR3 DNA is TGTGCCACCAGCAGCAGGGCAGGACAAGAGACCCAGTACTTC.

This chain joins TRBV19 and TRBJ1-4; 10 nucleotides agree with TRBD1. Germline CDR1 and CDR2: LNHDA and SQIVND (reference sequence). Trimming at V came to 4 bases and at J to 8 bases, leaving 7 bases not matched to a gene. The length of the CDR3 is 15 residues. Here the CDR3 reads CASSNRGQGGEKLFF. CDR3 DNA: TGTGCCAGTAGTAATCGAGGACAGGGGGGGGAAAAACTGTTTTTT.

This chain joins TRBV28 and TRBJ2-3, with 11 bases fitting TRBD2. V lost 4 bases and J lost 11; bases outside the gene matches: 11. This CDR3 is built from 15 residues. From germline, CDR1 is MDHEN and CDR2 SYDVKM. The CDR3 DNA sequence: TGTGCCAGCAGTTCCCCGGGACTAGCGGTGGGGAGGCAGTATTTT. Protein sequence: CASSSPGLAVGRQYF.

The V call is TRBV30, the J call TRBJ2-5; a weak D match, TRBD1 (7 bases). The CDR3 is made up of 12 amino acids. Trimming cost V 6 bases and J 5 bases, with 13 bases left between them. Per germline, CDR1 GTSNPN and CDR2 SVGIG (reference sequence). The CDR3 spells CACSPGGETQYF. The CDR3 bases are TGTGCCTGCTCCCCAGGGGGGGAGACCCAGTACTTC.

The V and J genes are TRBV28 and TRBJ1-4; D unclear. Germline CDR1 is MDHEN and CDR2 is SYDVKM. Trimming shortened V by 1 base and J by 3 bases, and 9 bases separated the two germline ends. The CDR3 totals 15 residues. The CDR3 loop is CASSLSRDSNEKLFF. Written as DNA, the CDR3 is TGTGCCAGCAGTTTATCGCGAGACTCTAATGAAAAACTGTTTTTT.

The chain links TRBV12-5 to TRBJ1-2, with 8 bases fitting TRBD1. This CDR3 comprises 13 residues. The junction had 2 bases not matched to a gene; V was cut back by 5 bases and J by 3 bases. Germline V gives CDR1 LGHNT, CDR2 FRNRAP. The CDR3 loop reads CASGLGQDYGYTF. In DNA, the CDR3 is TGTGCTAGTGGTCTGGGACAGGACTATGGCTACACCTTC.

V usage is TRBV5-1 and J usage is TRBJ2-1, with 10 bases aligning to TRBD2. The length of the CDR3 is 14 residues. Germline V lookup: CDR1 SGHRS, CDR2 YFSETQ. With V trimmed by 2 bases and J by 8 bases, 4 bases remained unmatched. CDR3 DNA sequence: TGCGCCAGCAGCTTTCAGCGGGGGGGGTATGAGCAGTTCTTC. It codes for CASSFQRGGYEQFF. The variable domain in full, completed from reference TRBV5-1 and TRBJ2-1, reads KAGVTQTPRYLIKTRGQQVTLSCSPISGHRSVSWYQQTPGQGLQFLFEYFSETQRNKGNFPGRFSGRQFSNSRSEMNVSTLELGDSALYLCASSFQRGGYEQFFGPGTRLTVL.

The gene calls are TRBV27 and TRBJ1-1; D gene unclear. The V gene's germline CDR1 is MNHEY and CDR2 SMNVEV (reference sequence). CDR3 length: 15 amino acids. V was cut by 5 bases and J by 4 bases, with 17 bases left in between. The CDR3 DNA follows: TGTGCCAGCAGTCCCGTTTCTACGGCAGGCACTGAAGCTTTCTTT. Protein: CASSPVSTAGTEAFF.

This chain joins TRBV4-3 and TRBJ2-7; tentatively, D is TRBD2 (7 bases). Germline CDR1 reads LGHNA; CDR2 reads YSLEER. This CDR3 is built from 18 residues. The V end lost 0 bases, the J end lost 4 bases, and 22 bases lay between the germline ends. The CDR3: CASSQEGGWDTVRYEQYF. The DNA for the CDR3 is TGCGCCAGCAGCCAAGAGGGGGGGTGGGACACCGTTCGATACGAGCAGTACTTC.

The V call is TRBV18, the J call TRBJ1-1; D remains ambiguous. There are 12 residues in the CDR3. Germline assignment: CDR1 KGHSH and CDR2 LQKENI. V gave up 3 bases and J gave up 3 bases, with 5 bases separating them. The CDR3 sequence is CASSPLDTEAFF. The CDR3 coding sequence is TGTGCCAGCTCACCCCTAGACACTGAAGCTTTCTTT.

The rearrangement joins TRBV5-1 to TRBJ2-2, with D possibly TRBD1 on 6 matching bases. Germline V gives CDR1 SGHRS, CDR2 YFSETQ. This CDR3 is 15 amino acids long. V dropped 0 bases and J dropped 5 bases, with 11 bases sitting between them. The CDR3 region is CASSLEPTGTGELFF. The CDR3 DNA follows: TGCGCCAGCAGCTTGGAACCCACAGGGACCGGGGAGCTGTTTTTT. Full variable domain (remainder filled in from reference TRBV5-1 and TRBJ2-2): KAGVTQTPRYLIKTRGQQVTLSCSPISGHRSVSWYQQTPGQGLQFLFEYFSETQRNKGNFPGRFSGRQFSNSRSEMNVSTLELGDSALYLCASSLEPTGTGELFFGEGSRLTVL.

V usage is TRBV7-2 and J usage is TRBJ2-7; 9 bases fit TRBD1. The CDR3 has 14 amino acids. Unmatched junction bases numbered 9, after V lost 5 bases and J lost 7 bases. Germline V gene data show CDR1 as SGHTA and CDR2 as FQGNSA. DNA for the CDR3: TGTGCCAGCAGCATAACAGGGGGCATAGGAGAGCAGTACTTC. It specifies CASSITGGIGEQYF.

The chain uses TRBV6-5 and TRBJ1-2; 11 bases are a match to TRBD1. CDR1 MNHEY and CDR2 SVGAGI come from the germline V gene. The CDR3 sequence is 15 residues long. Losses at the gene ends were 4 bases for V and 10 bases for J; bases not matched to a gene: 11. The CDR3 sequence: CASSSTHGTGGVYTF. The CDR3 DNA is TGTGCCAGCAGTTCCACCCACGGGACAGGGGGAGTCTACACCTTC.

The gene calls are TRBV19 and TRBJ1-1; no clear D gene. V was cut by 1 base and J by 9 bases, with 15 bases left in between. The germline gives CDR1 LNHDA, CDR2 SQIVND (reference sequence). The length of the CDR3 is 14 residues. CDR3 bases: TGTGCCAGTAGTATAGCGGCATCGTGGAGTAAAGCTTTCTTT. Its protein product is CASSIAASWSKAFF.

CDR3 DNA: TGTGCCAGCAGCAAGATGAGGGGGGGCTACGAGCAGTACTTC. This sequence encodes CASSKMRGGYEQYF. The gene calls are TRBV21-1 and TRBJ2-7; TRBD2 was called by the table and not checked on the DNA. TRBV21-1 is a documented pseudogene. This CDR3 spans 14 amino acids.

The DNA for the CDR3 is TGTGCCAGCAGTGAAGAACTATGGGTAGCGGGAGTCTACGAGCAGTACTTC. This sequence encodes CASSEELWVAGVYEQYF. V and J are TRBV6-1 and TRBJ2-7, with 9 nucleotides matching TRBD2. The CDR3 totals 17 residues. Germline V gene data show CDR1 as MNHNS and CDR2 as SASEGT. J gave up 3 bases and V 1 base, and 10 bases lay outside the gene matches.

Only one count was recorded for this clone. This chain links TRBV28 with TRBJ1-5; TRBD1 agrees at 7 bases. This CDR3 contains 16 residues. Germline assignment: CDR1 MDHEN and CDR2 SYDVKM. Losses at the gene ends were 4 bases for V and 2 bases for J; bases not matched to a gene: 8. In DNA form, the CDR3 reads TGTGCCAGCAGTTCAGTAACAGGGGCCCGCAATCAGCCCCAGCATTTT. It specifies CASSSVTGARNQPQHF.

J is TRBJ1-2 and V is TRBV10-2; a possible D gene is TRBD1 (6 bases). CDR1 and CDR2 (germline): WSHSY, SAAADI. This CDR3 comprises 16 residues. V lost 7 bases, J lost 5 bases, and 23 bases lay in between. This CDR3 is CASTEDPDSPGYGYTF. Here the CDR3 DNA reads TGCGCCAGCACGGAGGATCCGGACAGTCCAGGGTATGGCTACACCTTC.

The chain employs TRBV28 and TRBJ2-7; TRBD1 aligns across 9 bases. This CDR3 has 16 amino acids. J was trimmed by 4 bases and V by 5 bases; bases with no gene match: 12. Germline V gives CDR1 MDHEN, CDR2 SYDVKM. CDR3 in amino acids: CASSPTGGGRGYEQYF. The CDR3 DNA reads TGTGCCAGCAGTCCCACAGGGGGCGGGAGAGGGTACGAGCAGTACTTC.

This rearrangement joins TRBV28 to TRBJ1-4, with D unclear. The germline V and J ends were trimmed by 5 bases and 10 bases, with 8 bases remaining between them. The germline CDR1 and CDR2 sequences are MDHEN and SYDVKM. CDR3 length: 11 residues. The CDR3 DNA reads as TGTGCCAGCAGTCCTGTCGGAAAACTGTTTTTT. Translating it yields CASSPVGKLFF. The whole variable domain, filled in from reference TRBV28 and TRBJ1-4, reads DVKVTQSSRYLVKRTGEKVFLECVQDMDHENMFWYRQDPGLGLRLIYFSYDVKMKEKGDIPEGYSVSREKKERFSLILESASTNQTSMYLCASSPVGKLFFGSGTQLSVL.

The DNA for the CDR3 is TGTGCCAGTAGTATTCCCGTTAAGGGGAGGACTGAAGCTTTCTTT. This codes for CASSIPVKGRTEAFF. V usage is TRBV19 and J usage is TRBJ1-1, with D perhaps TRBD1 (5 bases). The CDR3 has 15 residues. Trimming removed 3 bases at V and 5 bases at J, with 16 bases between. Germline V lookup: CDR1 LNHDA, CDR2 SQIVND (reference sequence).

V gene TRBV5-1 combines with J gene TRBJ2-7; 13 bases are a match to TRBD2. CDR3 length: 14 residues. The V gene's germline CDR1 is SGHRS and CDR2 YFSETQ. Trimming cost V 3 bases and J 6 bases; bases outside gene matches: 3. The CDR3 reads CASSSGLAGPEQYF. CDR3 coding DNA: TGCGCCAGCAGCTCGGGACTAGCGGGGCCCGAGCAGTACTTC.

V is TRBV9 and J is TRBJ2-1; 8 bases map to TRBD2. Unmatched junction bases numbered 5, after V lost 4 bases and J lost 11 bases. The CDR3 covers 12 residues. From germline, CDR1 is SGDLS and CDR2 YYNGEE. The CDR3 DNA is TGTGCCAGCAGCCCCCGGGAGGGAAAGCAGTTCTTC. It specifies CASSPREGKQFF.